Listed below are T cell receptor beta chains from one sample, sequenced in a study of neoadjuvant nivolumab and ipilimumab in lung cancer. Clones were read by immunoSEQ multiplex PCR, and TCRdb kept only the in-frame ones, dropping some. The repertoire holds around 24,000 clones, with 82% as singletons. The source was tumor tissue, collected after neoadjuvant nivolumab, alone or with ipilimumab, at or shortly before surgery. These TCRs come from an adult with non-small cell lung cancer. CDR3s include the opening cysteine and the closing phenylalanine or tryptophan. A D gene is named only where the DNA matches it firmly. Size is stated for part of the rows, as once, few or many counts, or as a class when the clone is expanded.

j_call: TRBJ2-1; v_call: TRBV5-1; d_call: .; clone_size: few; cdr3_nt: TGCGCCAGCAGCTTGGCCGGGAGTGATTACAATGAGCAGTTCTTC; cdr3_aa: CASSLAGSDYNEQFF
j_call: TRBJ2-7; v_call: TRBV6-6; d_call: .; clone_size: .; cdr3_nt: TGTGCCAGCAGGCTGGAGGGGAAGCAGTACTTC; cdr3_aa: CASRLEGKQYF
j_call: TRBJ2-2; v_call: TRBV28; d_call: .; clone_size: once; cdr3_nt: TGTGCCAGCAGTACTGCCCTGCGCCCCACCGGGGAGCTGTTTTTT; cdr3_aa: CASSTALRPTGELFF
j_call: TRBJ2-1; v_call: TRBV29-1; d_call: TRBD2; clone_size: .; cdr3_nt: TGCAGCGCCTTCAGCGGGAGTTTCGATGAGCAGTTCTTC; cdr3_aa: CSAFSGSFDEQFF
j_call: TRBJ1-1; v_call: TRBV2; d_call: TRBD1; clone_size: .; cdr3_nt: TGTGCCAGCAGTGAAGCGTGGACAGGGGGAGAAGCTTTCTTT; cdr3_aa: CASSEAWTGGEAFF
j_call: TRBJ2-1; v_call: TRBV5-1; d_call: TRBD2; clone_size: .; cdr3_nt: TGCGCCAGCAGCTTTCAACTAGCGGGAGGCAATGAGCAGTTCTTC; cdr3_aa: CASSFQLAGGNEQFF
j_call: TRBJ1-1; v_call: TRBV5-1; d_call: TRBD1; clone_size: .; cdr3_nt: TGCGCCAGCAGCTCCGGACAGGGGGCGCCGGGAACTGAAGCTTTCTTT; cdr3_aa: CASSSGQGAPGTEAFF
j_call: TRBJ2-1; v_call: TRBV28; d_call: .; clone_size: .; cdr3_nt: TGTGCCAGCAGTTTACCCGCTGACAATGAGCAGTTCTTC; cdr3_aa: CASSLPADNEQFF
j_call: TRBJ2-7; v_call: TRBV29-1; d_call: TRBD2; clone_size: once; cdr3_nt: TGCAGCGTTTCTGACGGACTAGCGGGAGAAAGTCGTCCCTACGAGCAGTACTTC; cdr3_aa: CSVSDGLAGESRPYEQYF
j_call: TRBJ2-1; v_call: TRBV14; d_call: .; clone_size: .; cdr3_nt: TGTGCCAGCAGCCGTCTGTATGAGCAGTTCTTC; cdr3_aa: CASSRLYEQFF
j_call: TRBJ1-2; v_call: TRBV6-6; d_call: .; clone_size: .; cdr3_nt: TGTGCCAGCAGTTACTCGAGAGGATTGGGTGATGGCTACACCTTC; cdr3_aa: CASSYSRGLGDGYTF
j_call: TRBJ1-2; v_call: TRBV19; d_call: TRBD1; clone_size: .; cdr3_nt: TGTGCCAGTAGTGCGGGACAGGGGGGAAACCTTAACTATGGCTACACCTTC; cdr3_aa: CASSAGQGGNLNYGYTF
j_call: TRBJ2-3; v_call: TRBV11-2; d_call: TRBD2; clone_size: once; cdr3_nt: TGTGCCAGCAGCCCAGGGACTAGCGACTACACAGATACGCAGTATTTT; cdr3_aa: CASSPGTSDYTDTQYF
j_call: TRBJ2-5; v_call: TRBV18; d_call: .; clone_size: .; cdr3_nt: TGTGCCAGCTCACCACCTTCCATCGGGGCGAAGTACCAAGAGACCCAGTACTTC; cdr3_aa: CASSPPSIGAKYQETQYF
j_call: TRBJ2-7; v_call: TRBV6-6; d_call: .; clone_size: .; cdr3_nt: TGTGCCAGCAGTTATCTGACTACCTACGAGCAGTACTTC; cdr3_aa: CASSYLTTYEQYF
j_call: TRBJ1-1; v_call: TRBV5-4; d_call: TRBD1; clone_size: .; cdr3_nt: TGTGCCAGCAGCTTCGGGTTAGGGACAGACTACACTGAAGCTTTCTTT; cdr3_aa: CASSFGLGTDYTEAFF
j_call: TRBJ1-3; v_call: TRBV7-6; d_call: .; clone_size: .; cdr3_nt: TGTGCCAGCAGCGCCTGGGCGGGAAACACCATATATTTT; cdr3_aa: CASSAWAGNTIYF
j_call: TRBJ1-5; v_call: TRBV7-8; d_call: .; clone_size: once; cdr3_nt: TGTGCCAGCAGCTTACAGGGAGGAAGCAATCAGCCCCAGCATTTT; cdr3_aa: CASSLQGGSNQPQHF
j_call: TRBJ2-2; v_call: TRBV11-2; d_call: TRBD1; clone_size: .; cdr3_nt: TGTGCCAGCAGCTTCGTGACAGGGTTTACCGGGGAGCTGTTTTTT; cdr3_aa: CASSFVTGFTGELFF
j_call: TRBJ2-1; v_call: TRBV18; d_call: .; clone_size: .; cdr3_nt: TGTGCCAGCTCCCCGGTAACGGGGGACAATGAGCAGTTCTTC; cdr3_aa: CASSPVTGDNEQFF
j_call: TRBJ2-6; v_call: TRBV29-1; d_call: TRBD1; clone_size: .; cdr3_nt: TGCAGCGTGGGGGACAGACAGAAGTCTTTCTCTGGGGCCAACGTCCTGACTTTC; cdr3_aa: CSVGDRQKSFSGANVLTF
j_call: TRBJ1-1; v_call: TRBV6-5; d_call: .; clone_size: .; cdr3_nt: TGTGCCAGCAGTTACTCGGAGGGCGAACTTGAAGCTTTCTTT; cdr3_aa: CASSYSEGELEAFF
j_call: TRBJ2-1; v_call: TRBV7-9; d_call: .; clone_size: .; cdr3_nt: TGTGCCAGCAGCTTGCACGGGCAACCGGCGGGTCGTTTCAATGAGCAGTTCTTC; cdr3_aa: CASSLHGQPAGRFNEQFF
j_call: TRBJ2-7; v_call: TRBV9; d_call: TRBD2; clone_size: .; cdr3_nt: TGTGCCAGCAGCGTAGGTACTAGCGGTGCCTACGAGCAGTACTTC; cdr3_aa: CASSVGTSGAYEQYF
j_call: TRBJ2-1; v_call: TRBV5-1; d_call: TRBD1; clone_size: .; cdr3_nt: TGCGCCAGCAGCCTCGGGACAGGGGCCAATGAGCAGTTCTTC; cdr3_aa: CASSLGTGANEQFF
j_call: TRBJ2-5; v_call: TRBV18; d_call: TRBD2; clone_size: .; cdr3_nt: TGTGCCAGCTCACCCTTCACTAGCGGGAGAGGGGAGACCCAGTACTTC; cdr3_aa: CASSPFTSGRGETQYF
j_call: TRBJ1-2; v_call: TRBV5-1; d_call: .; clone_size: .; cdr3_nt: TGCGCCAGCAGCTTGGAGGGGGTAGGCTACACCTTC; cdr3_aa: CASSLEGVGYTF
j_call: TRBJ2-3; v_call: TRBV11-2; d_call: TRBD1; clone_size: .; cdr3_nt: TGTGCCAGCAGCTTAGGCATTAGGACAGGGCCAGATACGCAGTATTTT; cdr3_aa: CASSLGIRTGPDTQYF
j_call: TRBJ2-3; v_call: TRBV6-5; d_call: .; clone_size: .; cdr3_nt: TGTGCCAGCAGTTACTCACAGAGTACAGATACGCAGTATTTT; cdr3_aa: CASSYSQSTDTQYF
j_call: TRBJ1-1; v_call: TRBV18; d_call: .; clone_size: .; cdr3_nt: TGTGCCAGCTCACCCCTCCGGGAGAACACTGAAGCTTTCTTT; cdr3_aa: CASSPLRENTEAFF
j_call: TRBJ2-4; v_call: TRBV6-1; d_call: .; clone_size: few; cdr3_nt: TGTGCCAGCAGATCCATTGACAGGACCAAAAACATTCAGTACTTC; cdr3_aa: CASRSIDRTKNIQYF
j_call: TRBJ1-1; v_call: TRBV30; d_call: .; clone_size: .; cdr3_nt: TGTGCCTGGAGTGTACGAGGACGGAACACTGAAGCTTTCTTT; cdr3_aa: CAWSVRGRNTEAFF
j_call: TRBJ2-1; v_call: TRBV6-1; d_call: TRBD2; clone_size: few; cdr3_nt: TGTGCCAGCTCCCGGGCTAGCGGTTACAATGAGCAGTTCTTC; cdr3_aa: CASSRASGYNEQFF
j_call: TRBJ2-7; v_call: TRBV11-2; d_call: .; clone_size: once; cdr3_nt: TGTGCCAGCAGCTCTGGCGCCAGCTACGAGCAGTACTTC; cdr3_aa: CASSSGASYEQYF
j_call: TRBJ1-5; v_call: TRBV11-1; d_call: .; clone_size: few; cdr3_nt: TGTGCCAGCAGCTTACATAGCAATCAGCCCCAGCATTTT; cdr3_aa: CASSLHSNQPQHF
j_call: TRBJ2-2; v_call: TRBV7-6; d_call: .; clone_size: .; cdr3_nt: TGTGCCAGCAGCTTATTAACTAACACCGGGGAGCTGTTTTTT; cdr3_aa: CASSLLTNTGELFF
j_call: TRBJ2-3; v_call: TRBV5-5; d_call: .; clone_size: .; cdr3_nt: TGTGCCAGCAGCTTGCGTGGGACAGATACGCAGTATTTT; cdr3_aa: CASSLRGTDTQYF
j_call: TRBJ1-3; v_call: TRBV30; d_call: .; clone_size: .; cdr3_nt: TGTGCCTGGAGTCGTCTAGGGAGCTCTGGAAACACCATATATTTT; cdr3_aa: CAWSRLGSSGNTIYF
j_call: TRBJ1-3; v_call: TRBV11-3; d_call: TRBD1; clone_size: .; cdr3_nt: TGTGCCAGCAGCGCCCGAGAAGGGGGCAGCGGAAACACCATATATTTT; cdr3_aa: CASSAREGGSGNTIYF
j_call: TRBJ2-2; v_call: TRBV7-9; d_call: .; clone_size: .; cdr3_nt: TGTGCCAGCAGCTTCCCGTCGGGGAGCCCGAACACCGGGGAGCTGTTTTTT; cdr3_aa: CASSFPSGSPNTGELFF
j_call: TRBJ1-2; v_call: TRBV30; d_call: .; clone_size: once; cdr3_nt: TGTGCCTGGAGTGTACCGGGCAGGGGAGGCTACACCTTC; cdr3_aa: CAWSVPGRGGYTF
j_call: TRBJ2-3; v_call: TRBV29-1; d_call: TRBD2; clone_size: .; cdr3_nt: TGCAGCGTCCGAACTAGCGCGGGAGATACGCAGTATTTT; cdr3_aa: CSVRTSAGDTQYF
j_call: TRBJ2-1; v_call: TRBV7-9; d_call: .; clone_size: .; cdr3_nt: TGTGCCAGCAGCTTAGCGGGAGACTACAATGAGCAGTTCTTC; cdr3_aa: CASSLAGDYNEQFF
j_call: TRBJ2-5; v_call: TRBV7-2; d_call: .; clone_size: once; cdr3_nt: TGTGCCAGCAGCAGGGCCAGGGAGACCCAGTACTTC; cdr3_aa: CASSRARETQYF
j_call: TRBJ2-1; v_call: TRBV13; d_call: .; clone_size: once; cdr3_nt: TGTGCCAGCAGCTTAATTGGGGAAAGGCCATACAATGAGCAGTTCTTC; cdr3_aa: CASSLIGERPYNEQFF
j_call: TRBJ2-7; v_call: TRBV11-3; d_call: .; clone_size: once; cdr3_nt: TGTGCCAGCAGCCCCTGGGGAGAAGGAGCCTACGAGCAGTACTTC; cdr3_aa: CASSPWGEGAYEQYF
j_call: TRBJ1-4; v_call: TRBV30; d_call: .; clone_size: .; cdr3_nt: TGTGCCTGGACCCAAGGGGCTTCTAATGAAAAACTGTTTTTT; cdr3_aa: CAWTQGASNEKLFF
j_call: TRBJ2-2; v_call: TRBV7-3; d_call: TRBD2; clone_size: .; cdr3_nt: TGTGCCAGCAGCTTAATCCGAGCGGGAAGCACCGGGGAGCTGTTTTTT; cdr3_aa: CASSLIRAGSTGELFF
j_call: TRBJ1-1; v_call: TRBV6-5; d_call: .; clone_size: once; cdr3_nt: TGTGCCAGCAGTTACTCGAGGGGGGCGAACACTGAAGCTTTCTTT; cdr3_aa: CASSYSRGANTEAFF